This entry features one T cell receptor (beta chain) sequence. The sample originates from a study of sequential checkpoint blockade in melanoma. In the study overall: Patients were randomized 1:1 to nivolumab-then-ipilimumab or ipilimumab-then-nivolumab first-line.

Specified treatment: randomized to nivolumab then ipilimumab (arm A) or the reverse (arm B). Live CD3+CD8+ CD19− CD56− cells were sorted from PBMCs. Germline V gene lookup returns CDR1 SGHTA and CDR2 FQGNSA. The CDR3 covers 12 residues. The V gene lost 5 bases and the J gene lost 1 base, with 6 bases spanning the gap. Assay used: immunoSEQ multiplex PCR; TCRdb lists only in-frame clones, some missing. The repertoire holds 20,000 to 25,000 clones, around 82% seen once, with more than 9% in the top ten. The rearrangement links TRBV7-2 to TRBJ2-7, with TRBD1 as a possible D gene (5 bases). The receptor's source is a human donor with melanoma. The sequenced sample was CD8+ T cells sorted from blood (inferred from file names), obtained from a patient given nivolumab and ipilimumab in sequence. The chain's CDR3 is CASSRQSYEQYF. CDR3 DNA: TGTGCCAGCAGCAGACAGTCCTACGAGCAGTACTTC.